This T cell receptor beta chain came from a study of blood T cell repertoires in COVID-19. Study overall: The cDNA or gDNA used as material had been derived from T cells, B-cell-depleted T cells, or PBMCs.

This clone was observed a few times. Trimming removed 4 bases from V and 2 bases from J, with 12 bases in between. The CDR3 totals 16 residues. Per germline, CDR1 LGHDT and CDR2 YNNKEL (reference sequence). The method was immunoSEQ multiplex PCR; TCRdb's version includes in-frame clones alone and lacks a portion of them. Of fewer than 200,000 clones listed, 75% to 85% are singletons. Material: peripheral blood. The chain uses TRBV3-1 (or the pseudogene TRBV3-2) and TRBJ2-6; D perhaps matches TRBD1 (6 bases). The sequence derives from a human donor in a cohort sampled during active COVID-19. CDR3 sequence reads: CASSPVTGTGANVLTF. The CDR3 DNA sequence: TGTGCCAGCAGCCCTGTCACAGGGACTGGGGCCAACGTCCTGACTTTC.